This record looks at one T cell receptor beta chain sequence and its context. No antigen is known for it. The V segment lost 4 bases and the J segment 4 bases; nucleotides outside the gene matches: 19. CDR1 is MNHEY, CDR2 SMNVEV, per germline (reference sequence). The length of the CDR3 is 18 residues. The data belong to a study of cytomegalovirus exposure and HLA in healthy donors. Study outcomes and limitations: Sequencing likely generated an artifact that appeared as a cluster of highly shared sequence variants. An analysis was carried out at a later point. It showed that HLA-associated TCR beta chains were more clonally expanded than equally common non-associated chains. The study labeled around 160 TCR beta chains cytomegalovirus-associated.

Primers included in the PCR were 60 Vbeta and 13 Jbeta primers. The protocol was immunoSEQ multiplex PCR, while the TCRdb copy is restricted to in-frame clones and leaves out a portion. The sample yields around 140,000 clones, 75% to 85% seen once. This receptor was identified in a female donor in good health and CMV-seropositive. Sample: PBMCs. The chain couples TRBV27 to TRBJ2-7; 7 nucleotides agree with TRBD1. Here the CDR3 DNA reads TGTGCCAGCAGTTCAAGATATCGACAGGGTAGGACTCAGTACGAGCAGTACTTC. Encoded protein: CASSSRYRQGRTQYEQYF.